The TCR beta chain under discussion was sequenced for a study of blood T cell repertoires in COVID-19. Overall study context: Sites across the United States, Italy and Spain contributed samples from acute and convalescent COVID-19. Sources were T cells, B-cell-depleted T cells, or PBMCs; the material itself was cDNA or gDNA.

As handled by the study authors: For nucleated cells, counts were estimated from reference gene primer amplification. Sequencing was performed with immunoSEQ multiplex PCR; in TCRdb, only in-frame clones are kept and a portion is missing. V, J and clone size are taken as reported in that table, and D and trimming were inferred from the DNA itself. This table has 650,000 to 800,000 clones, approximately 90% appearing once. V was trimmed by 7 bases and J by 7 bases, leaving 16 bases between them. The CDR3 covers 13 residues. Per the germline V gene, CDR1 is LNHNV and CDR2 is YYDKDF (reference sequence).

The sequence derives from a young woman with acute or convalescent COVID-19. The sequenced sample was peripheral blood. This chain uses TRBV15 with TRBJ1-2; a possible D gene is TRBD1 (6 bases). CDR3 loop: CATTMGGLGGYTF. In nucleotides, the CDR3 is TGTGCCACCACGATGGGGGGGCTTGGTGGCTACACCTTC.